The 27 T cell receptor beta chains below were found in one sample sequenced in a study of blood T cell repertoires in COVID-19. The data were produced by immunoSEQ multiplex PCR, yet TCRdb's version contains in-frame clones alone and is incomplete. This sample has over 120,000 clones, with roughly 91% found just once. Sequenced: peripheral blood. These TCRs come from a man aged 55 to 69 with active or convalescent COVID-19.

A note on this clone: At the DNA level, this CDR3 is encoded by other sequences in the same sample as well. The chain carries TRBV5-1 and TRBJ1-1, with 9 nucleotides matching TRBD1. V lost 0 bases and J lost 3; bases outside the gene matches: 0. Germline CDR1 is SGHRS and CDR2 is YFSETQ. The CDR3 sequence is 14 residues long. The CDR3 reads CASSLGTGDTEAFF. Here the CDR3 DNA reads TGCGCCAGCAGCTTGGGGACAGGGGACACTGAAGCTTTCTTT.

This clone was seen only once. J is TRBJ1-1 and V is TRBV6-4, with TRBD1 matching over 8 bases. Germline lookup yields CDR1 MRHNA and CDR2 SNTAGT. The CDR3 totals 13 residues. Germline trimming cut 5 bases from V and 7 bases from J; bases unmatched to any gene: 6. CDR3 nucleotide sequence: TGTGCCAGCAGTAAGGACAGGGCGGATGAAGCTTTCTTT. This codes for CASSKDRADEAFF.

The V gene is TRBV7-2, the J gene TRBJ2-7, with a possible D match to TRBD2 (6 bases). The CDR3 is made up of 14 amino acids. Per the germline V gene, CDR1 is SGHTA and CDR2 is FQGNSA. Trimming removed 5 bases from V and 2 bases from J, with 13 bases in between. The CDR3 spells CASSLQAGPYEQYF. CDR3 coding DNA: TGTGCCAGCAGCCTACAAGCGGGTCCCTACGAGCAGTACTTC.

The CDR3 protein is CASSTGSGEKLFF. CDR3 DNA sequence: TGTGCCAGCTCAACAGGGTCCGGGGAAAAACTGTTTTTT. V and J are TRBV18 and TRBJ1-4; tentatively, D is TRBD1 (6 bases). V gave up 5 bases and J gave up 8 bases, with 12 bases separating them. This CDR3 is 13 amino acids long. Germline lookup yields CDR1 KGHSH and CDR2 LQKENI.

This clone was seen once. V is TRBV4-3 and J is TRBJ2-4; 8 nucleotides align to TRBD2. The CDR3 runs 15 residues. Germline V gives CDR1 LGHNA, CDR2 YSLEER. After removal of 0 bases from V and 13 bases from J, the junction contained 11 bases not matched to a gene. The CDR3 DNA reads TGCGCCAGCAGCCAAGATGGACTAGCCTCCTCACCGCAGTACTTC. Its translation is CASSQDGLASSPQYF.

The chain combines TRBV6-5 with TRBJ1-1; 9 bases line up with TRBD1. J gave up 5 bases and V 6 bases, and 4 bases lay outside the gene matches. This CDR3 is 13 amino acids long. Germline CDR1 reads MNHEY; CDR2 reads SVGAGI. In DNA, the CDR3 is TGTGCCAGCAGACAGGGGGCTGGAACTGAAGCTTTCTTT. Its protein product is CASRQGAGTEAFF.

The chain joins TRBV5-4 to TRBJ2-2; D gene unclear. The CDR3 consists of 14 residues. Germline V CDR1 and CDR2: SGHNT, YYREEE (reference sequence). Trimming removed 0 bases at V and 5 bases at J, with 8 bases between. The CDR3 spells CASSLESGTGELFF. The CDR3 DNA sequence: TGTGCCAGCAGCTTGGAGAGTGGTACCGGGGAGCTGTTTTTT.

The V call is TRBV30, the J call TRBJ1-2, with no clear D. Germline loops: CDR1 GTSNPN, CDR2 SVGIG (reference sequence). There are 12 residues in the CDR3. V lost 2 bases to trimming and J lost 3 bases, with 7 bases between them. As DNA, the CDR3 is TGTGCCTGGAGTTTCAGTTACTATGGCTACACCTTC. This encodes CAWSFSYYGYTF.

This rearrangement joins TRBV18 to TRBJ1-1; perhaps TRBD1 as D (6 bases). V was cut by 6 bases and J by 3 bases, with 17 bases left in between. Germline V CDR1 and CDR2: KGHSH, LQKENI. The CDR3 loop spans 15 amino acids. The CDR3 reads CASSQEGGVDTEAFF. For the CDR3, the DNA is TGTGCCAGCTCCCAGGAGGGGGGGGTCGACACTGAAGCTTTCTTT. The whole variable domain, filled in from reference TRBV18 and TRBJ1-1, reads NAGVMQNPRHLVRRRGQEARLRCSPMKGHSHVYWYRQLPEEGLKFMVYLQKENIIDESGMPKERFSAEFPKEGPSILRIQQVVRGDSAAYFCASSQEGGVDTEAFFGQGTRLTVV.

The chain combines TRBV18 with TRBJ2-1; TRBD1 aligns across 9 bases. Germline loops: CDR1 KGHSH, CDR2 LQKENI. Trimming at V came to 3 bases and at J to 6 bases, leaving 3 bases not matched to a gene. The CDR3 is 14 amino acids. The CDR3 region is CASSPGQGLNEQFF. The CDR3 DNA reads as TGTGCCAGCTCACCGGGACAGGGTCTCAATGAGCAGTTCTTC.

The V gene is TRBV30, the J gene TRBJ1-6, with 10 nucleotides matching TRBD1. Per the germline V gene, CDR1 is GTSNPN and CDR2 is SVGIG (reference sequence). Unmatched junction bases numbered 9, after V lost 2 bases and J lost 8 bases. The CDR3 runs 16 residues. This chain's CDR3 is CAWSRRIGTGDSPLHF. The CDR3, as DNA: TGTGCCTGGAGTAGGCGGATAGGGACAGGGGATTCACCCCTCCACTTT. Complete variable domain (other parts from reference TRBV30 and TRBJ1-6): SQTIHQWPATLVQPVGSPLSLECTVEGTSNPNLYWYRQAAGRGLQLLFYSVGIGQISSEVPQNLSASRPQDRQFILSSKKLLLSDSGFYLCAWSRRIGTGDSPLHFGNGTRLTVT.

The chain joins TRBV2 to TRBJ2-7; tentative D call: TRBD2 (6 bases). In germline, CDR1 is SNHLY, CDR2 FYNNEI. V was trimmed by 10 bases and J by 6 bases, leaving 16 bases between them. The CDR3 loop spans 12 amino acids. For the CDR3, the DNA is TGTGCCACCGGGACTCTCCGGAGCGAGCAGTACTTC. Translation: CATGTLRSEQYF. Using reference TRBV2 and TRBJ2-7 for the parts outside the CDR3, the full variable domain is EPEVTQTPSHQVTQMGQEVILRCVPISNHLYFYWYRQILGQKVEFLVSFYNNEISEKSEIFDDQFSVERPDGSNFTLKIRSTKLEDSAMYFCATGTLRSEQYFGPGTRLTVT.

The genes are TRBV11-2 and TRBJ1-1; D might be TRBD1 (6 bases). CDR1 and CDR2 (germline): SGHAT, FQNNGV. V was trimmed by 5 bases and J by 5 bases, leaving 21 bases between them. This CDR3 is built from 16 residues. In nucleotides, the CDR3 is TGTGCCAGCAGCCCTTTGAGGTCAGGGGTAGGGACTGAAGCTTTCTTT. Its translation is CASSPLRSGVGTEAFF. The full variable domain, rest sourced from reference TRBV11-2 and TRBJ1-1, is EAGVAQSPRYKIIEKRQSVAFWCNPISGHATLYWYQQILGQGPKLLIQFQNNGVVDDSQLPKDRFSAERLKGVDSTLKIQPAKLEDSAVYLCASSPLRSGVGTEAFFGQGTRLTVV.

Only a few counts were recorded for this clone. This rearrangement joins TRBV14 to TRBJ2-1; D is undetermined. Germline loops: CDR1 SGHDN, CDR2 FVKESK. V shed 0 bases and J shed 13 bases, with 10 bases lying between them. This CDR3 contains 12 residues. The CDR3: CASSQDFSNQFF. CDR3 nucleotides: TGTGCCAGCAGCCAAGATTTTTCCAATCAGTTCTTC.

V gene TRBV7-2 combines with J gene TRBJ2-1; 8 nucleotides align to TRBD2. The trim removed 5 bases at V and 7 bases at J, leaving 7 bases unmatched. Germline V gene lookup returns CDR1 SGHTA and CDR2 FQGNSA. The CDR3 covers 14 residues. CDR3 DNA: TGTGCCAGCAGCATCCAGACTAGCGATAATGAGCAGTTCTTC. Translating it yields CASSIQTSDNEQFF.

V usage is TRBV20-1 and J usage is TRBJ1-2; D is unresolved. The V gene's germline CDR1 is DFQATT and CDR2 SNEGSKA (reference sequence). The CDR3 covers 10 residues. V lost 5 bases, J lost 6 bases, and 7 bases lay in between. This chain's CDR3 is CSAGENGYTF. The CDR3 DNA follows: TGCAGTGCTGGGGAGAATGGCTACACCTTC.

This clone was counted a single time. The CDR3 sequence is CASSQGWDWVRNTF. CDR3 bases: TGTGCCAGCAGCCAAGGGTGGGACTGGGTGAGAAACACCTTC. This chain connects TRBV3-1 (or the pseudogene TRBV3-2) to TRBJ1-2; tentative D call: TRBD1 (5 bases). V lost 1 base and J lost 12, with 18 bases in between. In germline, CDR1 is LGHDT, CDR2 YNNKEL (reference sequence). The CDR3 has 14 amino acids.

The chain recombines TRBV27 with TRBJ1-6; TRBD1 aligns across 11 bases. CDR3 length: 18 amino acids. Germline loops: CDR1 MNHEY, CDR2 SMNVEV (reference sequence). V shed 6 bases, J shed 0 bases, and the junction held 7 bases outside the gene matches. For the CDR3, the DNA is TGTGCCAGCAGGGCGGGACAGGGGGGGCCCTCCTATAATTCACCCCTCCACTTT. Amino acids: CASRAGQGGPSYNSPLHF.

The rearrangement joins TRBV5-1 to TRBJ1-5, with a tentative D call TRBD1 (6 bases). V dropped 5 bases and J dropped 1 base, with 13 bases sitting between them. CDR3 size: 15 residues. Germline loops: CDR1 SGHRS, CDR2 YFSETQ. The CDR3 reads CASRLTGNSNQPQHF. The CDR3 nucleotides read TGCGCCAGCAGGTTAACAGGGAACAGCAATCAGCCCCAGCATTTT.

This rearrangement joins TRBV7-2 to TRBJ1-6, with a possible D match to TRBD1 (5 bases). Trimming shortened V by 0 bases and J by 7 bases, and 10 bases separated the two germline ends. The CDR3 totals 15 residues. Germline V lookup: CDR1 SGHTA, CDR2 FQGNSA. The CDR3 sequence is CASSLARGGNSPLHF. CDR3 bases: TGTGCCAGCAGCTTAGCGCGGGGGGGGAATTCACCCCTCCACTTT.

This clone is a singleton in its sample. The V and J genes are TRBV2 and TRBJ2-3, with 7 bases lining up with TRBD2. The germline V gene encodes CDR1 SNHLY and CDR2 FYNNEI. V trimming: 6 bases; J trimming: 5 bases; junction bases outside the gene matches: 5. This CDR3 contains 13 residues. The CDR3 DNA reads as TGTGCCAGCAGGTGGGGGGAGGGAGATACGCAGTATTTT. This encodes CASRWGEGDTQYF.

In its sample, this clone was seen once. The rearrangement joins TRBV19 to TRBJ2-3, with 7 bases identical to TRBD2. With 2 bases clipped from V and 2 bases from J, the junction kept 7 bases outside the gene matches. Germline values: CDR1 LNHDA, CDR2 SQIVND (reference sequence). The length of the CDR3 is 16 residues. CDR3 loop: CASSIPPGRATDTQYF. The CDR3 region has the DNA TGTGCCAGTAGTATACCCCCTGGGAGGGCCACAGATACGCAGTATTTT.

This sequence joins TRBV6-5 and TRBJ1-5; 9 nucleotides line up with TRBD1. CDR3 size: 16 residues. From germline, CDR1 is MNHEY and CDR2 SVGAGI. With 4 bases clipped from V and 1 base from J, the junction kept 5 bases outside the gene matches. Here the CDR3 DNA reads TGTGCCAGCAGTTCACAGGGGGCGGGAAGCAATCAGCCCCAGCATTTT. It encodes CASSSQGAGSNQPQHF.

In its sample, this clone was seen once. The chain joins TRBV18 to TRBJ1-4, with 7 positions matching TRBD1. With V trimmed by 3 bases and J by 7 bases, 8 bases remained unmatched. CDR1 and CDR2 from the germline V gene are KGHSH and LQKENI. The CDR3 consists of 15 residues. In nucleotides, the CDR3 is TGTGCCAGCTCACCTGCGACAGGGTGGGGTGAAAAACTGTTTTTT. Its protein product is CASSPATGWGEKLFF.

The chain's CDR3 is CASSDWGQGPYEQYF. In DNA form, the CDR3 reads TGTGCCAGCAGTGACTGGGGACAGGGCCCCTACGAGCAGTACTTC. This chain uses TRBV6-4 with TRBJ2-7; 9 bases are shared with TRBD1. CDR3 length: 15 residues. After removal of 1 base from V and 2 bases from J, the junction contained 3 bases not matched to a gene. Germline V gene data show CDR1 as MRHNA and CDR2 as SNTAGT.

The chain has TRBV20-1 and TRBJ2-7; TRBD1 is a possible D gene (5 bases). The CDR3 is 10 amino acids. Germline V gene lookup returns CDR1 DFQATT and CDR2 SNEGSKA (reference sequence). Trimming pared 5 bases from V and 3 bases from J, leaving 5 bases between. This CDR3 is CSAQGYEQYF. CDR3 sequence (DNA): TGCAGTGCTCAGGGCTACGAGCAGTACTTC.

V is TRBV19 and J is TRBJ1-5; D unresolved. Germline V CDR1 and CDR2: LNHDA, SQIVND (reference sequence). Trimming left V 0 bases short and J 0 bases short, with 9 bases between. CDR3 length: 16 amino acids. Here the CDR3 DNA reads TGTGCCAGTAGTATAGAACCGGGTTATAGCAATCAGCCCCAGCATTTT. This encodes CASSIEPGYSNQPQHF.